These T cell receptor beta chains were read from a single sample in a study of blood T cell repertoires in COVID-19. The repertoire was sequenced with immunoSEQ multiplex PCR; TCRdb's copy has only in-frame clones and lacks some. The sample lists approximately 68,000 clones; approximately 86% were seen once. The specimen was peripheral blood. These receptors came from a woman in her sixties with acute or convalescent COVID-19. Each CDR3 is given with its conserved first and last residue. The order of the fields is CDR3 length, V gene, J gene, CDR3 protein.

length: 17; V: TRBV7-8; J: TRBJ2-3; CDR3: CASSLGRDRSFTDTQYF
length: 13; V: TRBV19; J: TRBJ1-3; CDR3: CASKSPAGNTIYF
length: 14; V: TRBV2; J: TRBJ1-5; CDR3: CASSGLRRDQPQHF
length: 14; V: TRBV27; J: TRBJ1-5; CDR3: CASSFGQHSQPQHF
length: 14; V: TRBV19; J: TRBJ2-5; CDR3: CASKGSGDQETQYF
length: 15; V: TRBV6-5; J: TRBJ1-2; CDR3: CASGAGGTSYYGYTF
length: 13; V: TRBV30; J: TRBJ1-4; CDR3: CAWSRGPNEKLFF
length: 15; V: TRBV5-1; J: TRBJ2-7; CDR3: CASSSGGGNTYEQYF
length: 18; V: TRBV3-1/TRBV3-2; J: TRBJ2-1; CDR3: CASSPHKTGGETYNEQFF
length: 14; V: TRBV3-1/TRBV3-2; J: TRBJ2-3; CDR3: CASRGGASTDTQYF
length: 16; V: TRBV30; J: TRBJ1-3; CDR3: CAWSLQQGTGGNTIYF
length: 18; V: TRBV6-2/TRBV6-3; J: TRBJ2-5; CDR3: CASSYSGLRGTGGETQYF